These 26 T cell receptor beta chains share one sample of origin, sequenced in a study of spatial heterogeneity in lung cancer. General study results and limits: Expanded alpha and beta TCR counts within tumors tracked tumor mutation counts.

The time point was: sample taken at primary tumor resection. One entry per CDR3 protein, called by TCRdb with MiXCR from the 5' RACE reads. The table includes around 18,000 distinct CDR3 sequences, almost 6% detected once. The antigens these receptors bind are not known. The sample was lung tumor tissue, taken at surgery. These TCRs come from a female donor with early-stage non-small cell lung cancer.

This clonotype has only a few counts. This beta chain is a stray sequence in a library constructed for alpha chains; its clone size is not meaningful. The chain is built from TRBV27 and TRBJ2-7; 12 positions agree with TRBD2. J gave up 0 bases and V 4 bases, and 4 bases lay outside the gene matches. Germline V gene lookup returns CDR1 MNHEY and CDR2 SMNVEV (reference sequence). The CDR3 has 16 residues. DNA for the CDR3: TGTGCCAGCAGTTCGGGACTAGCGGGTAGCTCCTACGAGCAGTACTTC. Encoded protein: CASSSGLAGSSYEQYF.

As to this clonotype: This beta chain is a stray sequence in a library constructed for alpha chains; its clone size is not meaningful. As DNA, the CDR3 is TGCGCCAGCAGTGAGGGTTCAGCCTCCTACAATGAGCAGTTCTTC. Its translation: CASSEGSASYNEQFF. This rearrangement joins TRBV10-1 to TRBJ2-1; D is unresolved. Per germline, CDR1 WNHNN and CDR2 SYGVQD (reference sequence). This CDR3 is 15 amino acids long. Trimming cost V 2 bases and J 0 bases, with 8 bases left between them.

In its sample, this clonotype was seen many times. This beta chain is an off-target read within a library intended for alpha chains, so its frequency means little. The chain employs TRBV7-6 and TRBJ2-5, with D possibly being TRBD2 (5 bases). V lost 5 bases, J lost 3 bases, and 10 bases lay in between. The germline gives CDR1 SGHVS, CDR2 FNYEAQ. This CDR3 contains 13 residues. The CDR3 reads CASSPDWEETQYF. The CDR3 DNA sequence: TGTGCCAGCAGCCCGGACTGGGAAGAGACCCAGTACTTC.

About this clonotype itself: This beta chain turned up in a library designed for alpha chains; as an off-target read, its abundance says little. CDR3 residues: CASRYSSLLVDEQFF. The CDR3 DNA follows: TGCGCCAGCAGGTACAGTTCTCTCCTCGTGGATGAGCAGTTCTTC. The chain is built from TRBV23-1 and TRBJ2-1; D uncertain. TRBV23-1 is given ORF status, its function remaining uncertain. V was trimmed by 6 bases and J by 8 bases, leaving 20 bases between them. This CDR3 is 15 amino acids long.

With respect to this clonotype: One end of the junction does not line up with germline, which may come from a read error. This beta chain slipped into a library made for alpha chains as a stray read, so its size is not meaningful. This chain links TRBV5-1 with TRBJ1-6; D is unclear. This CDR3 is 13 amino acids long. Germline-derived CDR1 and CDR2 are SGHRS and YFSETQ. In DNA, the CDR3 is TGCACCAGCAGCTTGTCGGAGGAGTCATCCCTCCACTTT. This encodes CTSSLSEESSLHF.

In the case of this clonotype: The library was prepared for alpha chains; this beta chain is a stray read, so its frequency means little. The chain combines TRBV11-3 with TRBJ2-1; D gene uncertain. V was pared by 4 bases and J by 6 bases, with 10 bases between. The CDR3 extends over 13 amino acids. Germline V gives CDR1 SGHNT, CDR2 YENEEA. The CDR3 spells CASSSIGLNEQFF. CDR3 in DNA: TGTGCCAGCAGCTCAATTGGGCTCAATGAGCAGTTCTTC.

This clonotype has only a few counts. Within a library made for alpha chains, this beta chain is off target, and its count is uninformative. This chain uses TRBV28 with TRBJ1-1; D unclear. Trimming cost V 3 bases and J 11 bases, with 19 bases left between them. The CDR3 consists of 14 residues. Per the germline V gene, CDR1 is MDHEN and CDR2 is SYDVKM. The CDR3: CASSLGSTGGFAFF. CDR3 DNA: TGTGCCAGCAGTTTGGGCAGTACGGGTGGGTTTGCTTTCTTT.

This clonotype appeared many times. With the library built for alpha chains, this beta chain is off target and its frequency is not meaningful. CDR3 sequence reads: CASSEAGLFTGSGWDTEAFF. DNA for the CDR3: TGTGCCAGCAGTGAAGCCGGCCTTTTCACAGGGTCGGGCTGGGACACTGAAGCTTTCTTT. The chain employs TRBV6-1 and TRBJ1-1, with a tentative D call TRBD1 (6 bases). V was trimmed by 0 bases and J by 3 bases, leaving 26 bases between them. This CDR3 contains 20 residues. Germline loops: CDR1 MNHNS, CDR2 SASEGT.

Notes on this clonotype: Because the library targeted alpha chains, this beta chain is an off-target read whose size means little. This chain joins TRBV27 and TRBJ2-3, with D unresolved. Looked up from germline, CDR1 is MNHEY and CDR2 is SMNVEV (reference sequence). V was cut by 6 bases and J by 0 bases, with 7 bases left in between. The CDR3 sequence is 13 residues long. CDR3 DNA: TGTGCCAGCAGACCCGCGAGCACAGATACGCAGTATTTT. This codes for CASRPASTDTQYF.

There are many counts of this clonotype. This beta chain is off target for a library built for alpha chains, so its abundance means little. The V call is TRBV18, the J call TRBJ2-1; D gene unclear. The CDR3 consists of 12 residues. The V and J ends lost 3 bases and 7 bases respectively, with 7 bases between them. Germline assignment: CDR1 KGHSH and CDR2 LQKENI. CDR3 in amino acids: CASSPDRNEQFF. The CDR3 DNA follows: TGTGCCAGCTCACCTGACCGGAATGAGCAGTTCTTC.

This clonotype came up many times. This beta chain came through as a stray read in a library set up for alpha chains, and its size says little. This chain joins TRBV28 and TRBJ2-7; 8 bases map to TRBD2. The CDR3 sequence is 13 residues long. J was trimmed by 5 bases and V by 5 bases; bases with no gene match: 5. The germline gives CDR1 MDHEN, CDR2 SYDVKM. The CDR3 bases are TGTGCCAGCAGTCCGCGGGGGGACCACGAGCAGTACTTC. It codes for CASSPRGDHEQYF.

This clonotype was recorded many times. This beta chain represents an off-target read in a library built for alpha chains; its size is of limited meaning. The chain joins TRBV4-2 to TRBJ2-2; 8 bases match TRBD2. Germline V gives CDR1 LGHNA, CDR2 YNFKEQ. The CDR3 has 14 amino acids. V trimming: 6 bases; J trimming: 5 bases; junction bases outside the gene matches: 5. In nucleotides, the CDR3 is TGTGCCAGCAGAGCGGGAGTAAAGACCGGGGAGCTGTTTTTT. It is translated as CASRAGVKTGELFF.

This clonotype has at least ten counts. This beta chain is a stray read from a library made for alpha chains; its abundance is not meaningful. The chain joins TRBV2 to TRBJ1-1; 7 bases align to TRBD1. Looked up from germline, CDR1 is SNHLY and CDR2 is FYNNEI. This CDR3 is built from 12 residues. Trimming at V came to 8 bases and at J to 5 bases, leaving 5 bases not matched to a gene. Here the CDR3 reads CASRRGGTEAFF. In nucleotides, the CDR3 is TGTGCCAGCCGCAGGGGGGGGACTGAAGCTTTCTTT.

In this sample, this clonotype turned up many times. Being off target in a library aimed at alpha chains, this beta chain has a size of little meaning. The chain couples TRBV2 to TRBJ2-3; TRBD2 might be the D (5 bases). The length of the CDR3 is 12 residues. In germline, CDR1 is SNHLY, CDR2 FYNNEI. With 3 bases removed from V and 4 bases from J, the gap between germline ends came to 5 bases. The CDR3 region has the DNA TGTGCCAGCAGTGAGCGGGCAGATACGCAGTATTTT. This translates into CASSERADTQYF.

Only a few counts were recorded for this clonotype. With the library built for alpha chains, this beta chain is off target and its frequency is not meaningful. V gene TRBV2 combines with J gene TRBJ2-7; a weak D match, TRBD1 (6 bases). V was pared by 1 base and J by 3 bases, with 13 bases between. Germline V gene lookup returns CDR1 SNHLY and CDR2 FYNNEI. The CDR3 loop spans 15 amino acids. The CDR3, as DNA: TGTGCCAGCAGTGAAGGGCAGGGGTCCAACTACGAGCAGTACTTC. It encodes CASSEGQGSNYEQYF. The entire variable domain, with the rest obtained from reference TRBV2 and TRBJ2-7, is as follows: EPEVTQTPSHQVTQMGQEVILRCVPISNHLYFYWYRQILGQKVEFLVSFYNNEISEKSEIFDDQFSVERPDGSNFTLKIRSTKLEDSAMYFCASSEGQGSNYEQYFGPGTRLTVT.

This clonotype turned up a few times. This beta chain appears as a stray read in a library generated for alpha chains; its size is not informative. The V gene is TRBV3-1, the J gene TRBJ2-3; weak D call: TRBD1 (5 bases). In germline, CDR1 is LGHDT, CDR2 YNNKEL (reference sequence). Trimming pared 4 bases from V and 4 bases from J, leaving 9 bases between. This CDR3 comprises 13 residues. The CDR3 coding sequence is TGTGCCAGCAGCCTAAGGGGCCCAGATACGCAGTATTTT. This gives the protein CASSLRGPDTQYF.

Sample share makes this clonotype medium-sized (0.01 to 0.1%). The library was prepared for alpha chains; this beta chain is a stray read, so its frequency means little. This rearrangement joins TRBV9 to TRBJ2-2; D is undetermined. V was pared by 0 bases and J by 2 bases, with 5 bases between. The germline V gene encodes CDR1 SGDLS and CDR2 YYNGEE. The CDR3 totals 14 residues. DNA for the CDR3: TGTGCCAGCAGCGTAGAGGGCAACACCGGGGAGCTGTTTTTT. It codes for CASSVEGNTGELFF.

In this sample, this clonotype turned up many times. This beta chain is a stray sequence in a library constructed for alpha chains; its clone size is not meaningful. V is TRBV9 and J is TRBJ2-7; TRBD2 aligns across 9 bases. Germline V gene lookup returns CDR1 SGDLS and CDR2 YYNGEE. CDR3 size: 16 residues. Germline trimming cut 2 bases from V and 2 bases from J; bases unmatched to any gene: 8. In DNA form, the CDR3 reads TGTGCCAGCAGCGTGGGTAGCGGGAGAGAAGCCTACGAGCAGTACTTC. Its protein is CASSVGSGREAYEQYF.

On this clonotype itself: This beta chain is an unintended read in a library built for alpha chains; its size means little. V gene TRBV5-1 combines with J gene TRBJ2-5; 15 positions match TRBD2. Germline CDR1 SGHRS, CDR2 YFSETQ. With V trimmed by 0 bases and J by 5 bases, 8 bases remained unmatched. The CDR3 has 18 amino acids. Here the CDR3 reads CASSLGTSGRAGRETQYF. The CDR3 DNA is TGCGCCAGCAGCTTGGGGACTAGCGGGAGGGCCGGTCGTGAGACCCAGTACTTC.

This clonotype is deemed large. Germline is not matched at one junction end, which may reflect a read error. Since the library was made to target alpha chains, this beta chain is a stray read and its abundance is not meaningful. V usage is TRBV5-1 and J usage is TRBJ2-5; D is undetermined. Per germline, CDR1 SGHRS and CDR2 YFSETQ. This CDR3 is 11 amino acids long. CDR3 protein: CASSLEETQYF. For the CDR3, the DNA is TGTGCCAGCAGCTTAGAAGAGACCCAGTACTTC.

Notes on this clonotype: Since it is a stray read in a library aimed at alpha chains, this beta chain has a size that is not meaningful. Here the CDR3 reads CASSFWGQGATDTQYF. The CDR3 nucleotides read TGCGCCAGCAGCTTCTGGGGACAGGGGGCGACCGATACGCAGTATTTT. This chain uses TRBV5-1 with TRBJ2-3; 12 positions match TRBD1. V dropped 2 bases and J dropped 6; count of bases not matched to a gene: 7. The CDR3 has 16 amino acids. CDR1 is SGHRS and CDR2 is YFSETQ in the germline V gene. Using reference TRBV5-1 and TRBJ2-3 for the parts outside the CDR3, the full variable domain is KAGVTQTPRYLIKTRGQQVTLSCSPISGHRSVSWYQQTPGQGLQFLFEYFSETQRNKGNFPGRFSGRQFSNSRSEMNVSTLELGDSALYLCASSFWGQGATDTQYFGPGTRLTVL.

This clonotype has ten or more counts. This beta chain came through as a stray read in a library set up for alpha chains, and its size says little. The chain uses TRBV14 and TRBJ2-7; 15 bases line up with TRBD2. CDR3 size: 15 residues. The germline CDR1 and CDR2 sequences are SGHDN and FVKESK. V was clipped by 6 bases and J by 7 bases; unmatched bases: 7. The CDR3 DNA reads TGTGCCAGCAGTCCTCCCGGGACTAGCGGGAGGGAGCAGTACTTC. Its translation: CASSPPGTSGREQYF.

This clonotype has ten or more counts. A library made for alpha chains picked up this beta chain off target, so its size means little. CDR3 protein: CASSVGAANEKLFF. The CDR3 DNA reads TGTGCCAGCTCTGTCGGGGCTGCTAATGAAAAACTGTTTTTT. This chain connects TRBV18 to TRBJ1-4; possible D gene TRBD1, 5 bases. CDR3 length: 14 residues. Germline assignment: CDR1 KGHSH and CDR2 LQKENI. Between the trimmed V and J ends, which lost 6 bases and 3 bases, there was a span of 11 bases.

This clonotype is medium-sized by share. This beta chain is a stray read from a library made for alpha chains; its abundance is not meaningful. V is TRBV25-1 and J is TRBJ2-1, with D possibly TRBD2 on 6 matching bases. V was pared by 3 bases and J by 4 bases, with 10 bases between. Germline assignment: CDR1 MGHDK and CDR2 SYGVNS. This CDR3 is 14 amino acids long. CDR3 in amino acids: CASSDRDSYNEQFF. The CDR3 DNA follows: TGTGCCAGCAGTGACCGGGACTCTTACAATGAGCAGTTCTTC.

This clonotype was counted at least ten times. As an off-target read in a library built for alpha chains, this beta chain has a frequency of little significance. The J gene is TRBJ1-5, the V gene TRBV24-1, with D possibly TRBD1 on 6 matching bases. Germline values: CDR1 KGHDR, CDR2 SFDVKD. There are 15 residues in the CDR3. Trimming removed 3 bases at V and 6 bases at J, with 14 bases between. The CDR3 is CATSDTGFGVQPQHF. CDR3 nucleotide sequence: TGTGCCACCAGTGATACAGGGTTCGGGGTTCAGCCCCAGCATTTT.

This clonotype was detected ten times or more. This beta chain is a stray sequence in a library constructed for alpha chains; its clone size is not meaningful. The CDR3 loop reads CASSSGGGYGYTF. CDR3 nucleotide sequence: TGTGCCAGCTCTTCTGGGGGCGGCTATGGCTACACCTTC. This rearrangement joins TRBV27 to TRBJ1-2; weak D call: TRBD1 (6 bases). Germline V gene sequence: CDR1 MNHEY, CDR2 SMNVEV (reference sequence). Between the trimmed V and J ends, which lost 8 bases and 4 bases, there was a span of 14 bases. The length of the CDR3 is 13 residues.